These T cell receptor beta chains were read from a single sample in a study of blood T cells in healthy people across ages. TCRdb reprocessed the 5' RACE reads with MiXCR, giving one entry per CDR3 protein. The data hold hundreds of thousands of distinct CDR3 sequences, with 20% to 30% observed a single time. These data were likewise used in another study, on T cells of mothers and their children.

Sequencing input: blood. The receptors were gathered from a boy between 10 and 17 years old in good health. Both conserved end residues are trimmed from each CDR3. Each record gives: J gene, clone size, V gene, CDR3 protein. Clone size is given for some rows only: seen once, a few or many times, or a class if the clone is expanded.

J gene: TRBJ2-2; clone size: few; V gene: TRBV29-1; CDR3 protein: SGGGAENTGELF
J gene: TRBJ2-5; clone size: few; V gene: TRBV20-1; CDR3 protein: SATPGRLQETQY
J gene: TRBJ2-7; clone size: few; V gene: TRBV4-3; CDR3 protein: ASSQDDRGPLDEQY
J gene: -; clone size: -; V gene: TRBV6-5; CDR3 protein: ASRETDNYEQY
J gene: TRBJ2-7; clone size: -; V gene: TRBV21-1; CDR3 protein: ASSKVIPGQGFDDSYEQY
J gene: TRBJ2-3; clone size: few; V gene: TRBV20-1; CDR3 protein: SARPGLAGNTDTQY
J gene: TRBJ2-7; clone size: -; V gene: TRBV29-1; CDR3 protein: SGLALSYEQY
J gene: TRBJ1-2; clone size: few; V gene: TRBV12-3/TRBV12-4; CDR3 protein: ASSLTGAVGYT
J gene: TRBJ2-1; clone size: few; V gene: TRBV11-2; CDR3 protein: ASATRTGYNEQF
J gene: TRBJ2-4; clone size: -; V gene: TRBV18; CDR3 protein: ASSPRLGEAKNIQY
J gene: TRBJ1-1; clone size: -; V gene: TRBV9; CDR3 protein: ASSPHLDGNTEAF
J gene: TRBJ1-5; clone size: few; V gene: TRBV20-1; CDR3 protein: SCATGVNQPQH
J gene: TRBJ2-1; clone size: -; V gene: TRBV7-2; CDR3 protein: ASSLGGLAGNEQF
J gene: TRBJ1-5; clone size: few; V gene: TRBV5-1; CDR3 protein: ASSLGDIGGQPQH
J gene: TRBJ1-4; clone size: few; V gene: TRBV6-6; CDR3 protein: ASRRDRGEKLF
J gene: TRBJ2-2; clone size: few; V gene: TRBV7-9; CDR3 protein: ASSLGGLAGSTGELF
J gene: TRBJ2-1; clone size: -; V gene: TRBV27; CDR3 protein: ASSLSDSGVNNEQF
J gene: TRBJ2-3; clone size: -; V gene: TRBV9; CDR3 protein: ASSVVGLAGDTQY
J gene: TRBJ2-7; clone size: few; V gene: TRBV12-5; CDR3 protein: ASGSDQGRYEQY
J gene: TRBJ2-5; clone size: few; V gene: TRBV7-2; CDR3 protein: ASSWGGWETQY
J gene: TRBJ2-1; clone size: -; V gene: TRBV5-1; CDR3 protein: ASSPGQGGNEQF
J gene: TRBJ1-6; clone size: few; V gene: TRBV25-1; CDR3 protein: ASSENYSPLH
J gene: TRBJ2-1; clone size: -; V gene: TRBV5-1; CDR3 protein: ASSLELRGPYNEQF
J gene: TRBJ2-7; clone size: -; V gene: TRBV2; CDR3 protein: ASSPVWEQY
J gene: TRBJ2-1; clone size: -; V gene: TRBV7-9; CDR3 protein: ASAREESYNEQF
J gene: TRBJ1-1; clone size: few; V gene: TRBV28; CDR3 protein: ASTPAGRTEAF
J gene: TRBJ2-1; clone size: -; V gene: TRBV6-2/TRBV6-3; CDR3 protein: ASSFPANEQF
J gene: TRBJ2-1; clone size: few; V gene: TRBV6-1; CDR3 protein: ASSEDSTVNEQF
J gene: TRBJ2-2; clone size: -; V gene: TRBV7-2; CDR3 protein: ASSSRLAGDTGELF
J gene: TRBJ2-1; clone size: few; V gene: TRBV11-2; CDR3 protein: ASSLVGSSGSPGEQF
J gene: TRBJ2-5; clone size: few; V gene: TRBV7-2; CDR3 protein: ASSTRPLAGDQETQY
J gene: TRBJ1-4; clone size: few; V gene: TRBV16; CDR3 protein: ASSQRGYSPNEKLF
J gene: TRBJ2-2; clone size: -; V gene: TRBV10-3; CDR3 protein: AIRDGTSGRKNTGELF
J gene: TRBJ1-1; clone size: few; V gene: TRBV29-1; CDR3 protein: SVELRMNTEAF
J gene: TRBJ2-3; clone size: few; V gene: TRBV19; CDR3 protein: ASSMGENTDTQY
J gene: TRBJ1-1; clone size: -; V gene: TRBV29-1; CDR3 protein: SVRLAEAF
J gene: TRBJ1-2; clone size: -; V gene: TRBV25-1; CDR3 protein: ASSGLSQGLYGYT
J gene: TRBJ1-4; clone size: few; V gene: TRBV28; CDR3 protein: ASSLIPGNGEKLF
J gene: TRBJ2-1; clone size: -; V gene: TRBV7-9; CDR3 protein: ASSVGLAGAPYNEQF
J gene: TRBJ2-7; clone size: few; V gene: TRBV7-6; CDR3 protein: ASSLSEGISGEQY
J gene: TRBJ2-5; clone size: few; V gene: TRBV7-9; CDR3 protein: ASRLHQETQY
J gene: TRBJ2-1; clone size: few; V gene: TRBV20-1; CDR3 protein: SATGGLSSYNEQF
J gene: TRBJ2-7; clone size: few; V gene: TRBV19; CDR3 protein: ASSMETVMTYEQY
J gene: TRBJ1-5; clone size: -; V gene: TRBV12-3/TRBV12-4; CDR3 protein: ASSPSGYSNQPQH
J gene: TRBJ2-5; clone size: few; V gene: TRBV28; CDR3 protein: ASRQGQTQY
J gene: -; clone size: few; V gene: TRBV24-1; CDR3 protein: ATSDPRRQGKKETQY
J gene: -; clone size: few; V gene: TRBV20-1; CDR3 protein: SASPTGGPYNEQF
J gene: TRBJ2-5; clone size: few; V gene: TRBV28; CDR3 protein: ASSLFGAGDETQY
J gene: TRBJ2-5; clone size: few; V gene: TRBV20-1; CDR3 protein: SARTGGNETQY
J gene: TRBJ2-3; clone size: -; V gene: TRBV2; CDR3 protein: ASRNLQGIATDTQY
J gene: TRBJ2-4; clone size: -; V gene: TRBV6-2/TRBV6-3; CDR3 protein: AGTRSGGSIWAKNIQY
J gene: TRBJ1-6; clone size: few; V gene: TRBV7-2; CDR3 protein: ASSYGQGSDSPLH
J gene: TRBJ2-3; clone size: few; V gene: TRBV29-1; CDR3 protein: SVDLRASTDTQY
J gene: TRBJ1-4; clone size: -; V gene: TRBV7-9; CDR3 protein: ASSLRGFSEKLF
J gene: TRBJ2-5; clone size: -; V gene: TRBV15; CDR3 protein: ATSRGSGLETQY
J gene: TRBJ1-1; clone size: -; V gene: TRBV30; CDR3 protein: AWSTTGNTEAF
J gene: TRBJ2-4; clone size: -; V gene: TRBV6-1; CDR3 protein: ASSFKGQGKNIQY
J gene: TRBJ2-1; clone size: -; V gene: TRBV5-1; CDR3 protein: ARSGTGAPIFYNEQF
J gene: TRBJ2-1; clone size: -; V gene: TRBV12-5; CDR3 protein: ASGSSTKQGGQGNNEQF
J gene: TRBJ2-5; clone size: -; V gene: TRBV29-1; CDR3 protein: SVVDRVGETQY